The 9 T cell receptor beta chains presented below share a single source sample, sequenced in a study of T cell responses to AZD1222 COVID-19 vaccine. Some clones are missing from TCRdb's copy, which holds only in-frame ones; the method was immunoSEQ multiplex PCR. The sample includes 60,000 to 85,000 clones, more than 70% of them seen just once. The sample consisted of peripheral blood, taken 28 days after the second dose of the MenACWY control vaccine. The receptors come from an adult who received the MenACWY meningococcal vaccine as a control.

The chain recombines TRBV28 with TRBJ1-2, with 7 positions matching TRBD1. V lost 7 bases, J lost 7 bases, and 18 bases stayed unmatched. Germline V gene sequence: CDR1 MDHEN, CDR2 SYDVKM. The CDR3 contains 16 residues. The CDR3 region is CASTIGGGQEAFGYTF. In DNA, the CDR3 is TGTGCCAGCACCATTGGGGGTGGACAGGAGGCCTTTGGCTACACCTTC.

The genes are TRBV21-1 and TRBJ2-5. TRBV21-1 is deemed a pseudogene. CDR3 size: 11 residues. Here the CDR3 reads CASTDKETQYF. Written as DNA, the CDR3 is TGTGCCAGCACCGATAAAGAGACCCAGTACTTC.

This chain connects TRBV2 to TRBJ1-1; D perhaps matches TRBD1 (5 bases). Between the trimmed V and J ends, which lost 0 bases and 3 bases, there was a span of 23 bases. This CDR3 comprises 19 residues. Per the germline V gene, CDR1 is SNHLY and CDR2 is FYNNEI. The CDR3 reads CASSEALYGGSIGYTEAFF. In DNA form, the CDR3 reads TGTGCCAGCAGTGAAGCGCTTTATGGGGGAAGTATCGGATACACTGAAGCTTTCTTT. Full variable domain (rest looked up from reference TRBV2 and TRBJ1-1): EPEVTQTPSHQVTQMGQEVILRCVPISNHLYFYWYRQILGQKVEFLVSFYNNEISEKSEIFDDQFSVERPDGSNFTLKIRSTKLEDSAMYFCASSEALYGGSIGYTEAFFGQGTRLTVV.

The V and J genes are TRBV6-5 and TRBJ1-6; TRBD1 might be the D (5 bases). CDR3 length equals 16 residues. Deletions cut 2 bases from V and 11 bases from J, with 19 bases between. The germline V gene has CDR1 MNHEY and CDR2 SVGAGI. As DNA, the CDR3 is TGTGCCAGCAGTTACGAATCCGGGACGGCGGGGCCACCCCTCCACTTT. This gives the protein CASSYESGTAGPPLHF.

V gene TRBV9 combines with J gene TRBJ1-2, with D maybe TRBD1 (6 bases). V was cut by 0 bases and J by 5 bases, with 11 bases left in between. The CDR3 has 14 residues. Germline lookup yields CDR1 SGDLS and CDR2 YYNGEE. This chain's CDR3 is CASSVGGGRYGYTF. The CDR3 coding sequence is TGTGCCAGCAGCGTAGGAGGGGGTCGGTATGGCTACACCTTC.

The chain has TRBV10-3 and TRBJ2-2, with 8 positions matching TRBD1. Germline V gene sequence: CDR1 ENHRY, CDR2 SYGVKD. The CDR3 is made up of 16 amino acids. Germline trimming cut 6 bases from V and 6 bases from J; bases unmatched to any gene: 12. DNA of the CDR3: TGTGCCATCAGGGAGATCCCCGGGACAGGTTCCGGGGAGCTGTTTTTT. Its protein is CAIREIPGTGSGELFF.

J is TRBJ2-3 and V is TRBV6-1; 16 positions agree with TRBD2. This CDR3 is 18 amino acids long. V shed 4 bases, J shed 1 base, and the junction held 5 bases outside the gene matches. Per germline, CDR1 MNHNS and CDR2 SASEGT. The CDR3 protein is CASSGGTSGRARTDTQYF. CDR3 in DNA: TGTGCCAGCAGTGGGGGGACTAGCGGGAGGGCCCGCACAGATACGCAGTATTTT.

The rearrangement links TRBV7-2 to TRBJ2-3, with D perhaps matching TRBD2 (6 bases). V was trimmed by 7 bases and J by 1 base, leaving 18 bases between them. Germline CDR1 SGHTA, CDR2 FQGNSA. This CDR3 is built from 16 residues. The chain's CDR3 is CASTPRRAGGTDTQYF. CDR3 DNA: TGTGCCAGCACCCCAAGGAGGGCAGGAGGCACAGATACGCAGTATTTT.

The V call is TRBV6-5, the J call TRBJ2-7, with a weak D call TRBD1 (5 bases). The V gene's germline CDR1 is MNHEY and CDR2 SVGAGI. The CDR3 length is 11 residues. The ends were cut back, 5 bases at V and 7 bases at J, with 9 bases in the middle. The CDR3 is CASSQGTEQYF. The CDR3 DNA is TGTGCCAGCAGTCAGGGTACAGAGCAGTACTTC.